This TCR beta chain comes out of a study of OX40 agonist ivuxolimab in advanced cancers. TCRdb's table, derived via immunoSEQ multiplex PCR, lists solely in-frame clones and lacks some. Of 30,000 to 35,000 clones listed, roughly 90% were seen once; the top ten hold approximately 25%. Broader study findings: CD4+ T cells averaged fewer expanded clones than CD8+ T cells. Partial responders dosed at 0.1-3.0 mg/kg displayed clonal expansion ranking among the lowest.

Germline V gene lookup returns CDR1 SGHTA and CDR2 FQGNSA. The length of the CDR3 is 16 residues. V was clipped by 0 bases and J by 5 bases; unmatched bases: 6. Regarding this clone: What it recognizes is unknown.

The chain is built from TRBV7-2 and TRBJ2-2, with 7 bases fitting TRBD2. The TCR originated in an adult with an advanced solid tumor such as melanoma, head and neck, liver or kidney cancer. This specimen was CD4+ or CD8+ T cells sorted from blood, taken in a trial of the OX40 agonist ivuxolimab. CDR3 coding DNA: TGTGCCAGCAGCTTAGCGCCTAGCGGATTTACCGGGGAGCTGTTTTTT. Translation gives CASSLAPSGFTGELFF.